These 30 T cell receptor beta chains came from one sample sequenced in a study of CD8 T cells in ankylosing spondylitis. Study-wide results and limits: Roughly eight highly homologous variants made up a TCR beta motif that seemed to typify ankylosing spondylitis blood.

The antigens for these receptors are not known. TCRdb used MiXCR to reprocess the 5' RACE reads, holding one entry per CDR3 protein. This sample carries 400,000 to 450,000 distinct CDR3 sequences, under 20% of them seen once, and the ten largest clones take about 0.94%. Specimen: blood, either unsorted or a sorted T cell fraction (not recorded which). The receptor source for this set is a male donor with ankylosing spondylitis.

The J gene is TRBJ2-5, the V gene TRBV15; TRBD2 matches at 7 bases. Germline V gives CDR1 LNHNV, CDR2 YYDKDF (reference sequence). V shed 0 bases, J shed 5 bases, and the junction held 9 bases outside the gene matches. CDR3 length: 16 residues. The CDR3 here is CATSRDRLAQGETQYF. DNA for the CDR3: TGTGCCACCAGCAGAGATAGACTAGCCCAAGGGGAGACCCAGTACTTC.

The chain links TRBV7-9 to TRBJ2-1; no definite D call. This CDR3 spans 15 amino acids. Trimming took 3 bases from V and 4 from J, leaving 13 bases between them. Germline assignment: CDR1 SEHNR and CDR2 FQNEAQ (reference sequence). In nucleotides, the CDR3 is TGTGCCAGCAGCTTCAGGTCTAGTGGGTACAATGAGCAGTTCTTC. Translating it yields CASSFRSSGYNEQFF.

This chain uses TRBV6-4 with TRBJ1-6; D possibly corresponds to TRBD1 (6 bases). V gave up 2 bases and J gave up 7 bases, with 21 bases separating them. The germline V gene encodes CDR1 MRHNA and CDR2 SNTAGT. The length of the CDR3 is 18 residues. In DNA form, the CDR3 reads TGTGCCAGCAGTGACAGCGAGGCAGGGGAAAGGGGAAATTCACCCCTCCACTTT. It codes for CASSDSEAGERGNSPLHF.

The chain employs TRBV5-1 and TRBJ1-1; no reliable D call. The germline V and J ends were trimmed by 7 bases and 1 base, with 20 bases remaining between them. The CDR3 loop spans 16 amino acids. In germline, CDR1 is SGHRS, CDR2 YFSETQ. Here the CDR3 reads CASRRETVLSNTEAFF. CDR3 nucleotides: TGCGCCAGCCGGCGGGAAACAGTACTATCGAACACTGAAGCTTTCTTT.

This clonotype was counted many times. The gene calls are TRBV5-1 and TRBJ1-1, with TRBD1 identical over 7 bases. J gave up 2 bases and V 5 bases, and 12 bases lay outside the gene matches. The germline V gene encodes CDR1 SGHRS and CDR2 YFSETQ. The CDR3 covers 16 residues. The CDR3 DNA reads TGCGCCAGCAGGGCCCATCCGGGACAGCTTAACACTGAAGCTTTCTTT. Translated, it gives CASRAHPGQLNTEAFF.

This clonotype came up a few times. The chain couples TRBV20-1 to TRBJ2-7; 10 bases fit TRBD2. The germline gives CDR1 DFQATT, CDR2 SNEGSKA (reference sequence). This CDR3 comprises 17 residues. The V gene end was trimmed by 0 bases and the J gene end by 2 bases; junction bases not matched to a gene: 10. The CDR3 sequence: CSARDGASGSLAYEQYF. The CDR3 DNA sequence: TGCAGTGCTAGAGATGGGGCTAGCGGGAGTTTAGCCTACGAGCAGTACTTC.

The chain links TRBV9 to TRBJ2-2; the D is unclear. CDR1 SGDLS and CDR2 YYNGEE come from the germline V gene. V lost 0 bases and J 1 base, leaving 7 bases between the germline ends. The CDR3 covers 15 residues. This chain's CDR3 is CASSVGGLNTGELFF. DNA of the CDR3: TGTGCCAGCAGCGTAGGCGGTTTGAACACCGGGGAGCTGTTTTTT.

V is TRBV2 and J is TRBJ2-1; D is perhaps TRBD2 (5 bases). Germline V gene lookup returns CDR1 SNHLY and CDR2 FYNNEI. This CDR3 has 15 amino acids. The V end lost 0 bases, the J end lost 1 base, and 7 bases lay between the germline ends. The CDR3 DNA sequence: TGTGCCAGCAGTGAAGCCAGCGGATCCTACAATGAGCAGTTCTTC. Protein sequence: CASSEASGSYNEQFF.

This clonotype was seen repeatedly, ten times or more. The chain couples TRBV3-1 to TRBJ1-2; 12 nucleotides line up with TRBD1. Germline V CDR1 and CDR2: LGHDT, YNNKEL (reference sequence). J was trimmed by 4 bases and V by 6 bases; bases with no gene match: 6. This CDR3 spans 15 amino acids. The chain's CDR3 is CASRPPGQGAYGYTF. Here the CDR3 DNA reads TGTGCCAGCAGGCCGCCGGGACAGGGGGCCTATGGCTACACCTTC.

This clonotype turned up a few times. The chain carries TRBV3-1 and TRBJ2-7; no firm D call. The germline V gene encodes CDR1 LGHDT and CDR2 YNNKEL (reference sequence). This CDR3 region has 12 residues. Trimming pared 5 bases from V and 9 bases from J, leaving 14 bases between. CDR3 in DNA: TGTGCCAGCAGCTCCGGACCCCGGGTGCAGTACTTC. This encodes CASSSGPRVQYF.

DNA for the CDR3: TGTGCCTGGACTAACAGGGGGCACTACGAGCAGTACTTC. Translating gives CAWTNRGHYEQYF. J is TRBJ2-7 and V is TRBV30, with 9 bases fitting TRBD1. This CDR3 has 13 residues. Trimming took 4 bases from V and 3 from J; bases not matched to a gene: 4. Per the germline V gene, CDR1 is GTSNPN and CDR2 is SVGIG (reference sequence).

In this sample, this clonotype turned up a few times. This chain connects TRBV6-2 or TRBV6-3 to TRBJ2-2, with TRBD2 as a possible D gene (5 bases). The V end lost 5 bases, the J end lost 0 bases, and 16 bases lay between the germline ends. Germline V gene lookup returns CDR1 MNHEY and CDR2 SVGEGT. The CDR3 is 17 residues long. The CDR3 sequence: CASSTWTILANTGELFF. As DNA, the CDR3 is TGTGCCAGCAGTACTTGGACGATACTAGCGAACACCGGGGAGCTGTTTTTT.

In its sample, this clonotype was seen a few times. One junction end disagrees with the germline gene, perhaps due to a read error. This rearrangement joins TRBV12-3 or TRBV12-4 to TRBJ1-2; 7 nucleotides match TRBD1. This CDR3 comprises 13 residues. As DNA, the CDR3 is TGCCCCCCTGGACAGGAGGCGGGCTATGGCTACACCTTC. It specifies CPPGQEAGYGYTF.

This clonotype has more than one count but fewer than ten. The chain couples TRBV10-2 to TRBJ2-7; D remains ambiguous. Germline loops: CDR1 WSHSY, CDR2 SAAADI. CDR3 size: 12 residues. The ends were cut back, 4 bases at V and 5 bases at J, with 9 bases in the middle. The CDR3 protein is CASSAVSNEQYF. DNA for the CDR3: TGCGCCAGCAGTGCCGTGAGCAACGAGCAGTACTTC.

The CDR3 DNA sequence: TGTGCCAGCAGTGCCGGGCAGAAGGCTGAAGCTTTCTTT. Residues: CASSAGQKAEAFF. The rearrangement links TRBV12-3 or TRBV12-4 to TRBJ1-1; D not resolved. V lost 5 bases, J lost 6 bases, and 13 bases lay in between. The CDR3 contains 13 residues.

The chain employs TRBV12-3 or TRBV12-4 and TRBJ2-2, with TRBD1 matching 8 bases. The CDR3 is made up of 15 amino acids. V gave up 5 bases and J gave up 6 bases; unmatched junction bases: 8. The CDR3 DNA is TGTGCCAGCAGTCCCCGGACAGGGCTGGCCGGGGAGCTGTTTTTT. This gives the protein CASSPRTGLAGELFF.

This clonotype has just a few counts. The genes are TRBV12-3 or TRBV12-4 and TRBJ1-1; TRBD1 is a possible D gene (6 bases). This CDR3 is 15 amino acids long. V shed 5 bases and J shed 0 bases, with 13 bases lying between them. The CDR3 sequence: CASSPRRQVNTEAFF. CDR3 sequence (DNA): TGTGCCAGCAGTCCACGGCGACAGGTGAACACTGAAGCTTTCTTT.

This clonotype was seen a handful of times. The rearrangement uses TRBV5-1 and TRBJ1-2, with D unclear. V was clipped by 4 bases and J by 8 bases, with 9 bases between them. The CDR3 extends over 11 amino acids. CDR1 and CDR2 (germline): SGHRS, YFSETQ. In DNA, the CDR3 is TGCGCCAGCAGCGGGGTATTAGGCTACACCTTC. It codes for CASSGVLGYTF.

This clonotype was counted a few times. The chain joins TRBV7-8 to TRBJ2-3; D is undetermined. CDR3 length equals 15 residues. Germline CDR1 reads SGHVS; CDR2 reads FQNEAQ. V was shortened by 0 bases and J by 2 bases, with 9 bases between the two germline ends. CDR3 residues: CASSLARLPTDTQYF. The CDR3 nucleotides read TGTGCCAGCAGCTTAGCTCGCCTTCCCACAGATACGCAGTATTTT. Full variable domain (rest looked up from reference TRBV7-8 and TRBJ2-3): GAGVSQSPRYKVAKRGQDVALRCDPISGHVSLFWYQQALGQGPEFLTYFQNEAQLDKSGLPSDRFFAERPEGSVSTLKIQRTQQEDSAVYLCASSLARLPTDTQYFGPGTRLTVL.

This clonotype was seen more than once but under ten times. J is TRBJ1-2 and V is TRBV20-1; 7 positions agree with TRBD1. The junction had 8 bases not matched to a gene; V was cut back by 2 bases and J by 8 bases. The CDR3 runs to 13 residues. CDR1 and CDR2 (germline): DFQATT, SNEGSKA (reference sequence). The DNA for the CDR3 is TGCAGTGCTAGACGGACAGGCCGAGTCGGCTACACCTTC. It translates to CSARRTGRVGYTF.

The rearrangement uses TRBV5-1 and TRBJ2-1; D possibly uses TRBD1 or TRBD2 (5 bases each). Germline lookup yields CDR1 SGHRS and CDR2 YFSETQ. The CDR3 is 15 amino acids. Deletions cut 4 bases from V and 7 bases from J, with 18 bases between. The CDR3 bases are TGCGCCAGCAGCCAACCTCCCGGGGCTGGTAATGAGCAGTTCTTC. Residues: CASSQPPGAGNEQFF.

The CDR3 spells CASSLNRGPNQPQHF. DNA for the CDR3: TGTGCCAGCAGTTTAAACAGGGGGCCCAATCAGCCCCAGCATTTT. The chain is built from TRBV27 and TRBJ1-5; TRBD1 matches 9 bases. Germline V gives CDR1 MNHEY, CDR2 SMNVEV (reference sequence). This CDR3 is 15 amino acids long. J lost 3 bases, V lost 2 bases, and 2 bases had no gene match.

The chain employs TRBV10-2 and TRBJ2-1; D is tentatively TRBD1 or TRBD2 (5 bases each). The germline V gene encodes CDR1 WSHSY and CDR2 SAAADI. The CDR3 is made up of 12 amino acids. With 8 bases removed from V and 4 bases from J, the gap between germline ends came to 9 bases. Written as DNA, the CDR3 is TGCGCCAGCGGGGACGGATACAATGAGCAGTTCTTC. Amino acids: CASGDGYNEQFF.

This clonotype was observed a few times. V usage is TRBV6-1 and J usage is TRBJ2-1, with D perhaps matching TRBD1 (6 bases). V was cut by 3 bases and J by 7 bases, with 16 bases left in between. CDR3 size: 15 residues. Germline CDR1 MNHNS, CDR2 SASEGT. CDR3 in DNA: TGTGCCAGCAGTGATACGGTGCAGGGGTGGAATGAGCAGTTCTTC. Its protein is CASSDTVQGWNEQFF.

V gene TRBV12-3 or TRBV12-4 combines with J gene TRBJ1-4; 7 bases fit TRBD1. J gave up 4 bases and V 6 bases, and 20 bases lay outside the gene matches. The CDR3 has 19 amino acids. CDR3 in amino acids: CASSGATQTGTENNEKLFF. The CDR3 DNA follows: TGTGCCAGCAGCGGCGCGACCCAGACTGGGACAGAAAATAATGAAAAACTGTTTTTT.

This clonotype occurred a few times. The rearrangement links TRBV10-3 to TRBJ2-7; D remains unclear. V lost 6 bases to trimming and J lost 4 bases, with 13 bases between them. Germline assignment: CDR1 ENHRY and CDR2 SYGVKD. This CDR3 spans 13 amino acids. CDR3 protein: CAISVEPTYEQYF. The CDR3 DNA reads TGTGCCATCAGCGTAGAGCCTACATACGAGCAGTACTTC.

This clonotype was observed a few times. The CDR3 sequence is CASSLWTSGRGPYEQYF. CDR3 bases: TGTGCCAGCAGCCTCTGGACTAGCGGGAGGGGCCCCTACGAGCAGTACTTC. The chain is built from TRBV5-5 and TRBJ2-7, with 15 bases matching TRBD2. The CDR3 spans 17 residues. Germline V gene sequence: CDR1 SGHKS, CDR2 YYEKEE (reference sequence). V lost 4 bases, J lost 2 bases, and 7 bases stayed unmatched.

The chain couples TRBV6-1 to TRBJ2-1, with 8 bases lining up with TRBD2. The trim removed 6 bases at V and 10 bases at J, leaving 8 bases unmatched. CDR1 is MNHNS and CDR2 is SASEGT in the germline V gene. The CDR3 covers 13 residues. This CDR3 is CASSETRTSEQFF. The CDR3 nucleotides read TGTGCCAGCAGCGAAACGAGGACTAGCGAGCAGTTCTTC.

This chain's CDR3 is CATTARKSVYNEQFF. The CDR3 DNA follows: TGTGCCACAACGGCGCGTAAAAGCGTCTACAATGAGCAGTTCTTC. This rearrangement joins TRBV28 to TRBJ2-1; D remains unclear. The CDR3 is made up of 15 amino acids. Germline V gene data show CDR1 as MDHEN and CDR2 as SYDVKM. V dropped 10 bases and J dropped 3 bases, with 19 bases sitting between them.

The J gene is TRBJ1-1, the V gene TRBV30, with 7 positions matching TRBD1. J gave up 1 base and V 3 bases, and 8 bases lay outside the gene matches. Germline V gene lookup returns CDR1 GTSNPN and CDR2 SVGIG (reference sequence). This CDR3 comprises 15 residues. The CDR3 is CAWSPNRGTNTEAFF. The CDR3 DNA follows: TGTGCCTGGAGCCCCAACAGGGGAACGAACACTGAAGCTTTCTTT.